The clone carrying this T cell receptor (beta chain) showed up many times. Its target is not known. TCRdb analysed the 5' RACE reads with MiXCR anew, one entry per CDR3 protein. The repertoire has about 43,000 distinct CDR3 sequences, roughly 22% of them found once; the top ten carry 3.5% to 4.5%. General study findings and limits: Tumor Treg TCRs overlapped most with tumor naive CD4+ cells.

Trimming pared 3 bases from V and 5 bases from J, leaving 16 bases between. The CDR3 contains 15 residues. Tregs were sorted as CD4+CD25+CD127-/low cells. The source of this sequence is a female donor with breast cancer. The V and J genes are TRBV12-3 or TRBV12-4 and TRBJ2-5; the D call may be TRBD1 or TRBD2 (5 bases each). Specimen: Tregs sorted from a lymph node. CDR3 in amino acids: CASSLGRVPVETQYF. The CDR3 DNA follows: TGTGCCAGCAGTTTGGGACGAGTCCCAGTGGAGACCCAGTACTTC.